The sequence of this TCR beta chain was determined in a study of blood T cell repertoires in COVID-19. Looking at the study overall: The study drew acute and convalescent COVID-19 samples from the United States, Italy and Spain.

Data came from immunoSEQ multiplex PCR; TCRdb stores just in-frame clones and leaves some out. In the table there are under 200,000 clones, around four fifths of which are singletons. The germline gives CDR1 SGHTA, CDR2 FQGTGA. V shed 1 base and J shed 7 bases, with 11 bases lying between them. The length of the CDR3 is 14 residues. The sequence was collected from a man in his 60s with COVID-19, enrolled during active disease. The gene calls are TRBV7-3 and TRBJ2-1; TRBD2 is a possible D gene (6 bases). The sequenced sample was peripheral blood. In nucleotides, the CDR3 is TGTGCCAGCAGCTTAAGCGGGACCGGGAATGAGCAGTTCTTC. This translates into CASSLSGTGNEQFF.